A single sample gave rise to the 20 T cell receptor beta chains below, sequenced in a study of Ad26.COV2.S vaccination and SARS-CoV-2 variants. Produced via immunoSEQ multiplex PCR; TCRdb's table is partial and in-frame only. The repertoire consists of around 250,000 clones, with roughly 85% occurring once and the leading ten covering just under 3%. Treatment specified: roughly 20 received Ad26.COV2.S at low or high dose, single or two shots; a few received placebo; per-sample allocation not given. Samples were taken on day 63 after the first vaccine or placebo injection. Sample: peripheral blood, taken in a trial of Ad26.COV2.S vaccine versus placebo. The receptors shown here come from a person between 18 and 60 years old who received the Ad26.COV2.S COVID-19 vaccine or a placebo.

The chain carries TRBV30 and TRBJ2-6; D unresolved. With 7 bases removed from V and 1 base from J, the gap between germline ends came to 8 bases. The CDR3 has 13 amino acids. Looked up from germline, CDR1 is GTSNPN and CDR2 is SVGIG (reference sequence). The CDR3 region has the DNA TGTGCCTACCAGAGATCTGGGGCCAACGTCCTGACTTTC. Amino acid sequence: CAYQRSGANVLTF.

The chain carries TRBV4-2 and TRBJ2-2, with TRBD2 matching 10 bases. The CDR3 runs to 19 residues. The junction had 9 bases not matched to a gene; V was cut back by 1 base and J by 1 base. Germline loops: CDR1 LGHNA, CDR2 YNFKEQ. For the CDR3, the DNA is TGTGCCAGCAGCCAAGGGCCTTTTAGCGGGAGGCGGAACACCGGGGAGCTGTTTTTT. Its protein is CASSQGPFSGRRNTGELFF.

This chain links TRBV2 with TRBJ1-3; a weak D match, TRBD1 (5 bases). Germline CDR1 SNHLY, CDR2 FYNNEI. CDR3 length: 15 amino acids. Trimming removed 6 bases from V and 0 bases from J, with 12 bases in between. The CDR3 sequence: CASRATAISGNTIYF. The CDR3, as DNA: TGTGCCAGCAGAGCGACAGCAATCTCTGGAAACACCATATATTTT.

The chain recombines TRBV3-1 (or the pseudogene TRBV3-2) with TRBJ2-7; D is ambiguous. This CDR3 comprises 14 residues. The ends were cut back, 4 bases at V and 3 bases at J, with 13 bases in the middle. The germline gives CDR1 LGHDT, CDR2 YNNKEL (reference sequence). This chain's CDR3 is CASSPERVDYEQYF. The DNA of the CDR3 is TGTGCCAGCAGCCCCGAAAGGGTTGACTACGAGCAGTACTTC.

The CDR3 loop is CASSPSFRANQPQHF. The CDR3 DNA sequence: TGTGCCAGCAGTCCATCCTTTCGGGCGAATCAGCCCCAGCATTTT. The chain carries TRBV27 and TRBJ1-5, with no clear D. Deletions cut 5 bases from V and 4 bases from J, with 15 bases between. CDR3 length equals 15 residues. In germline, CDR1 is MNHEY, CDR2 SMNVEV (reference sequence).

CDR3 sequence (DNA): TGTGCCAGCAGCCGAGTACAGGGGGGACGGCAGTTCTTC. Its protein product is CASSRVQGGRQFF. The rearrangement uses TRBV14 and TRBJ2-1, with 8 nucleotides matching TRBD1. The CDR3 runs 13 residues. Germline values: CDR1 SGHDN, CDR2 FVKESK. Trimming removed 4 bases from V and 12 bases from J; junction bases left unmatched: 8.

The chain combines TRBV9 with TRBJ2-1, with TRBD2 matching 8 bases. The ends lost 4 bases at V and 3 bases at J; junction bases unmatched: 6. The germline gives CDR1 SGDLS, CDR2 YYNGEE. The CDR3 runs 15 residues. CDR3 DNA: TGTGCCAGCAGCCTTGACAGCGGGAGCTACAATGAGCAGTTCTTC. This sequence encodes CASSLDSGSYNEQFF.

The chain has TRBV28 and TRBJ1-4, with D perhaps matching TRBD1 (6 bases). V was pared by 3 bases and J by 8 bases, with 22 bases between. Germline-derived CDR1 and CDR2 are MDHEN and SYDVKM. This CDR3 is built from 17 residues. CDR3 loop: CASSFWGRGDSDEKLFF. The CDR3 DNA is TGTGCCAGCAGTTTTTGGGGGCGCGGGGACTCGGACGAAAAACTGTTTTTT.

The CDR3 sequence: CASSLMGSPFNYGYTF. The CDR3 DNA reads as TGTGCCAGCAGCTTGATGGGCAGCCCCTTTAACTATGGCTACACCTTC. This chain links TRBV5-8 with TRBJ1-2; D is ambiguous. Trimming pared 1 base from V and 1 base from J, leaving 14 bases between. CDR1 and CDR2 from the germline V gene are SGHTS and YDEGEE. CDR3 length: 16 amino acids.

The V and J genes are TRBV12-3 or TRBV12-4 and TRBJ1-3; D is unresolved. Trimming took off 5 bases at V and 9 bases at J, with 11 bases between the two ends. The CDR3 extends over 12 amino acids. The chain's CDR3 is CASSPGPTTIYF. The CDR3 nucleotides read TGTGCCAGCAGTCCGGGCCCAACCACCATATATTTT.

J is TRBJ2-7 and V is TRBV14; 9 positions agree with TRBD2. CDR1 and CDR2 from the germline V gene are SGHDN and FVKESK. The CDR3 sequence is 17 residues long. V was clipped by 0 bases and J by 3 bases; unmatched bases: 9. CDR3 protein: CASSQDFLAGIDYEQYF. CDR3 coding DNA: TGTGCCAGCAGCCAAGACTTTCTAGCGGGGATAGACTACGAGCAGTACTTC.

Only a few counts were recorded for this clone. CDR3 sequence: CASSKTRRSEQYV. The CDR3 nucleotides are TGTGCCAGCTCCAAAACACGGCGGAGCGAGCAGTACGTC. This rearrangement joins TRBV6-5 to TRBJ2-7; D is unclear. The germline gives CDR1 MNHEY, CDR2 SVGAGI. Trimming shortened V by 8 bases and J by 6 bases, and 17 bases separated the two germline ends. This CDR3 has 13 residues.

V and J are TRBV2 and TRBJ1-4; 7 bases align to TRBD1. Germline values: CDR1 SNHLY, CDR2 FYNNEI. V lost 2 bases to trimming and J lost 4 bases; unmatched junction nucleotides: 7. The CDR3 is made up of 16 amino acids. The DNA of the CDR3 is TGTGCCAGCAGTGAAAGGGGGCAGGGCTTTAATGAAAAACTGTTTTTT. Protein product: CASSERGQGFNEKLFF.

V and J are TRBV30 and TRBJ2-5, with 10 bases lining up with TRBD2. The germline gives CDR1 GTSNPN, CDR2 SVGIG (reference sequence). The CDR3 extends over 15 amino acids. Trimming took 1 base from V and 4 from J; bases not matched to a gene: 6. Here the CDR3 DNA reads TGTGCCTGGAGTGGGGGTCTAGCGGGAGTAGAGACCCAGTACTTC. It translates to CAWSGGLAGVETQYF.

V is TRBV12-3 or TRBV12-4 and J is TRBJ2-1, with unresolved D. This CDR3 contains 11 residues. Deletions cut 5 bases from V and 10 bases from J, with 9 bases between. CDR3 nucleotides: TGTGCCAGCAGTACCGTGGGAGAGCAGTTCTTC. It specifies CASSTVGEQFF.

The rearrangement joins TRBV28 to TRBJ1-1; 8 bases fit TRBD1. CDR1 and CDR2 (germline): MDHEN, SYDVKM. Trimming cost V 6 bases and J 4 bases; bases outside gene matches: 7. The CDR3 covers 14 residues. CDR3 residues: CASSSGGPGTEAFF. The CDR3 DNA reads TGTGCCAGCAGCTCAGGGGGCCCCGGCACTGAAGCTTTCTTT.

The V and J genes are TRBV7-2 and TRBJ1-3; tentatively, D is TRBD1 (5 bases). In germline, CDR1 is SGHTA, CDR2 FQGNSA. Trimming took 6 bases from V and 1 from J, leaving 10 bases between them. The CDR3 length is 14 residues. DNA for the CDR3: TGTGCCAGCAGTGCTGGGACGTCTGGAAACACCATATATTTT. Its translation: CASSAGTSGNTIYF.

The V call is TRBV29-1, the J call TRBJ2-3, with TRBD2 matching over 13 bases. The germline V gene has CDR1 SQVTM and CDR2 ANQGSEA. This CDR3 has 15 residues. Trimming removed 6 bases from V and 3 bases from J; junction bases left unmatched: 6. The CDR3 protein is CSVAGLAGSTDTQYF. CDR3 nucleotides: TGCAGCGTGGCGGGACTAGCGGGAAGTACAGATACGCAGTATTTT.

The chain has TRBV4-1 and TRBJ1-1; 8 bases align to TRBD1. CDR1 and CDR2 from the germline V gene are MGHRA and YSYEKL. This CDR3 is built from 15 residues. Trimming at V came to 4 bases and at J to 0 bases, leaving 4 bases not matched to a gene. The CDR3 here is CASSLQTGVNTEAFF. The CDR3 DNA reads TGCGCCAGCAGCCTCCAGACAGGGGTGAACACTGAAGCTTTCTTT.

This clone was picked up one time. The genes are TRBV6-5 and TRBJ1-2; D is possibly TRBD1 (5 bases). V was clipped by 4 bases and J by 5 bases, with 11 bases between them. Per the germline V gene, CDR1 is MNHEY and CDR2 is SVGAGI. This CDR3 spans 13 amino acids. CDR3 coding DNA: TGTGCCAGCAGTTCCGGGGCCGGGTATGGCTACACCTTC. Translated: CASSSGAGYGYTF.